This entry lists 13 T cell receptor beta chains sequenced from one sample in a study of cytomegalovirus exposure and HLA in healthy donors. The PCR had 60 Vbeta and 13 Jbeta primers. Sequenced by immunoSEQ multiplex PCR; TCRdb stores in-frame clones only, minus some. The sample includes about 110,000 clones, 65% to 75% seen only once; the top ten take around 3.9%. The sequencing input was PBMCs. The receptors stem from a woman in her thirties or forties in good health and CMV-seropositive.

The chain combines TRBV4-3 with TRBJ2-1; 9 bases line up with TRBD2. This CDR3 is 15 amino acids long. V lost 4 bases to trimming and J lost 7 bases; unmatched junction nucleotides: 8. CDR1 and CDR2 from the germline V gene are LGHNA and YSLEER. CDR3 nucleotide sequence: TGCGCCAGCAGCCGCGGGACTAGCAAAATAAATGAGCAGTTCTTC. Its translation: CASSRGTSKINEQFF.

V is TRBV18 and J is TRBJ1-1; maybe TRBD1 (5 bases). V lost 5 bases and J lost 4, with 11 bases in between. The CDR3 is 13 residues long. The V gene's germline CDR1 is KGHSH and CDR2 LQKENI. CDR3 residues: CASSAGGGTEAFF. The CDR3 DNA reads as TGTGCCAGCTCAGCGGGGGGTGGCACTGAAGCTTTCTTT.

This chain uses TRBV19 with TRBJ2-5; tentative D call: TRBD2 (5 bases). The germline V gene encodes CDR1 LNHDA and CDR2 SQIVND (reference sequence). The CDR3 spans 14 residues. V was clipped by 7 bases and J by 4 bases, with 16 bases between them. The CDR3 sequence: CASTRGGLGETQYF. The CDR3 DNA sequence: TGTGCCAGTACTCGAGGCGGACTCGGAGAGACCCAGTACTTC.

This clone occurred once. The rearrangement joins TRBV30 to TRBJ2-1; D is undetermined. Germline loops: CDR1 GTSNPN, CDR2 SVGIG (reference sequence). V lost 1 base and J lost 7, with 11 bases in between. The CDR3 contains 13 residues. The CDR3 sequence: CAWSDQLWNEQFF. CDR3 DNA sequence: TGTGCCTGGAGTGACCAGTTATGGAATGAGCAGTTCTTC. Drawing the rest from reference TRBV30 and TRBJ2-1, the complete variable domain is SQTIHQWPATLVQPVGSPLSLECTVEGTSNPNLYWYRQAAGRGLQLLFYSVGIGQISSEVPQNLSASRPQDRQFILSSKKLLLSDSGFYLCAWSDQLWNEQFFGPGTRLTVL.

Turning to this clone: One end of the junction does not line up with germline, which may come from a read error. The chain is built from TRBV5-1 and TRBJ1-3, with D unclear. Germline lookup yields CDR1 SGHRS and CDR2 YFSETQ. This CDR3 region has 14 residues. The CDR3 loop reads CASSPGFVGDTIYF. The CDR3 DNA follows: TGCGCCAGCAGCCCCGGCTTCGTTGGAGACACCATATATTTT.

The chain combines TRBV11-2 with TRBJ2-3; D is unclear. The CDR3 extends over 13 amino acids. Trimming left V 3 bases short and J 0 bases short, with 4 bases between. CDR1 is SGHAT and CDR2 is FQNNGV in the germline V gene. The DNA of the CDR3 is TGTGCCAGCAGCTTTCCTAGCACAGATACGCAGTATTTT. Its translation is CASSFPSTDTQYF.

J is TRBJ2-7 and V is TRBV9, with D possibly TRBD2 on 6 matching bases. The germline V gene has CDR1 SGDLS and CDR2 YYNGEE. The CDR3 sequence is 13 residues long. Trimming took 4 bases from V and 7 from J, leaving 15 bases between them. CDR3 loop: CASSLLTGREQYF. In DNA form, the CDR3 reads TGTGCCAGCAGCCTATTAACCGGGAGAGAGCAGTACTTC. Supplemented by reference TRBV9 and TRBJ2-7, the full variable domain reads DSGVTQTPKHLITATGQRVTLRCSPRSGDLSVYWYQQSLDQGLQFLIQYYNGEERAKGNILERFSAQQFPDLHSELNLSSLELGDSALYFCASSLLTGREQYFGPGTRLTVT.

The V call is TRBV5-1, the J call TRBJ2-5; D is undetermined. Trimming removed 1 base from V and 7 bases from J, with 11 bases in between. Germline CDR1 and CDR2: SGHRS and YFSETQ. This CDR3 contains 13 residues. CDR3 in amino acids: CASSLTLHVTQYF. The DNA for the CDR3 is TGCGCCAGCAGCTTGACTCTTCACGTGACCCAGTACTTC.

The chain joins TRBV19 to TRBJ2-7; TRBD2 is a possible D gene (5 bases). V lost 5 bases and J 5 bases, leaving 13 bases between the germline ends. Germline V gives CDR1 LNHDA, CDR2 SQIVND (reference sequence). CDR3 length: 13 amino acids. This CDR3 reads CASSHRPGNEQYF. The CDR3 DNA reads as TGTGCCAGTAGTCATAGGCCCGGGAACGAGCAGTACTTC.

The chain joins TRBV19 to TRBJ2-5, with D unclear. CDR3 size: 16 residues. With 4 bases removed from V and 4 bases from J, the gap between germline ends came to 19 bases. The germline gives CDR1 LNHDA, CDR2 SQIVND (reference sequence). CDR3 sequence: CASSTPGKAVGETQYF. CDR3 coding DNA: TGTGCCAGTAGTACCCCGGGTAAAGCCGTAGGAGAGACCCAGTACTTC. Drawing the rest from reference TRBV19 and TRBJ2-5, the complete variable domain is DGGITQSPKYLFRKEGQNVTLSCEQNLNHDAMYWYRQDPGQGLRLIYYSQIVNDFQKGDIAEGYSVSREKKESFPLTVTSAQKNPTAFYLCASSTPGKAVGETQYFGPGTRLLVL.

V usage is TRBV7-9 and J usage is TRBJ2-1; weak D call: TRBD1 (6 bases). V was shortened by 8 bases and J by 2 bases, with 13 bases between the two germline ends. The CDR3 length is 14 residues. Looked up from germline, CDR1 is SEHNR and CDR2 is FQNEAQ (reference sequence). CDR3 DNA: TGTGCCAGCGAGCAGGGGAGTACCTACAATGAGCAGTTCTTC. Protein product: CASEQGSTYNEQFF.

The chain couples TRBV28 to TRBJ2-5; 10 nucleotides line up with TRBD2. Looked up from germline, CDR1 is MDHEN and CDR2 is SYDVKM. The CDR3 is 15 amino acids. The junction had 5 bases not matched to a gene; V was cut back by 3 bases and J by 4 bases. CDR3 loop: CASSLVVAGGETQYF. The CDR3 DNA reads TGTGCCAGCAGTTTGGTAGTAGCGGGAGGAGAGACCCAGTACTTC.

The chain recombines TRBV2 with TRBJ1-1, with D maybe TRBD1 (5 bases). V was trimmed by 3 bases and J by 4 bases, leaving 12 bases between them. Germline loops: CDR1 SNHLY, CDR2 FYNNEI. The CDR3 is made up of 14 amino acids. DNA of the CDR3: TGTGCCAGCAGTGACAGGGTAGCCGGCACTGAAGCTTTCTTT. Translation gives CASSDRVAGTEAFF. Drawing the rest from reference TRBV2 and TRBJ1-1, the complete variable domain is EPEVTQTPSHQVTQMGQEVILRCVPISNHLYFYWYRQILGQKVEFLVSFYNNEISEKSEIFDDQFSVERPDGSNFTLKIRSTKLEDSAMYFCASSDRVAGTEAFFGQGTRLTVV.